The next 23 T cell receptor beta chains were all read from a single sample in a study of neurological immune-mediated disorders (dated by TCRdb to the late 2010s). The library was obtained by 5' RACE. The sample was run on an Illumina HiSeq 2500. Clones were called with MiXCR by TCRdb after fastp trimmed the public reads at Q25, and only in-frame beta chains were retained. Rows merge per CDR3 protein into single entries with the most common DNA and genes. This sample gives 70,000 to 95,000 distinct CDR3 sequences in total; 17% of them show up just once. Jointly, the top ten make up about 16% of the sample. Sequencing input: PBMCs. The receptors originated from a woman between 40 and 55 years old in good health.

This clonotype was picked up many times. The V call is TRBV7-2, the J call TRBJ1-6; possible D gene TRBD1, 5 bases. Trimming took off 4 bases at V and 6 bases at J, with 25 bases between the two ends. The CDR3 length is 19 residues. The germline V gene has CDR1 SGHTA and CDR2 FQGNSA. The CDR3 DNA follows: TGTGCCAGCAGCTCGCTTCCCCTTAACCCCGGGACTGTTAATTCACCCCTCCACTTT. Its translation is CASSSLPLNPGTVNSPLHF.

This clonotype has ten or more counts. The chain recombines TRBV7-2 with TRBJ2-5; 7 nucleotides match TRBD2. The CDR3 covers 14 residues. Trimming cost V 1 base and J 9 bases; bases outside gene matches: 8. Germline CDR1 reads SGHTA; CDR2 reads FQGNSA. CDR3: CASSLGGGEGAQYF. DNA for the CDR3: TGTGCCAGCAGCTTAGGGGGGGGTGAAGGTGCCCAGTACTTC.

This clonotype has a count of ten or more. CDR3: CASSLGTSETDTQYF. CDR3 in DNA: TGTGCCAGCAGCCTCGGGACTAGCGAGACAGATACGCAGTATTTT. The chain joins TRBV7-2 to TRBJ2-3; TRBD2 matches 10 bases. The CDR3 length is 15 residues. Trimming removed 5 bases from V and 3 bases from J; junction bases left unmatched: 5. Germline CDR1 and CDR2: SGHTA and FQGNSA.

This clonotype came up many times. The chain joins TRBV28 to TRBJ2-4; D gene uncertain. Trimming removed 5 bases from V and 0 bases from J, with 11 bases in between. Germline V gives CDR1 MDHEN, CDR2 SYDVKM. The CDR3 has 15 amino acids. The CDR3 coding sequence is TGTGCCAGCAGTGCTGCACCCGTAGCCAAAAACATTCAGTACTTC. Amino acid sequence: CASSAAPVAKNIQYF.

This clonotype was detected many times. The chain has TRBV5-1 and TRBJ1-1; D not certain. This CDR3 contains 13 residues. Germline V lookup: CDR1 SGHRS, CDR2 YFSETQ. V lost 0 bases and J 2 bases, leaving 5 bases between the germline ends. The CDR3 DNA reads TGCGCCAGCAGCTTGGGAACAAACACTGAAGCTTTCTTT. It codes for CASSLGTNTEAFF. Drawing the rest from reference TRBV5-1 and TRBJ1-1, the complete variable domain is KAGVTQTPRYLIKTRGQQVTLSCSPISGHRSVSWYQQTPGQGLQFLFEYFSETQRNKGNFPGRFSGRQFSNSRSEMNVSTLELGDSALYLCASSLGTNTEAFFGQGTRLTVV.

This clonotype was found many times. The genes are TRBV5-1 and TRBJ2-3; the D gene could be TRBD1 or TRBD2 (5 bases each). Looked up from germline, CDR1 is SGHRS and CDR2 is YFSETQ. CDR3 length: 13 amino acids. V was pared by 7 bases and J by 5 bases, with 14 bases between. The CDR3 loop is CASRGEVRDTQYF. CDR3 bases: TGCGCCAGCCGAGGGGAAGTAAGAGATACGCAGTATTTT.

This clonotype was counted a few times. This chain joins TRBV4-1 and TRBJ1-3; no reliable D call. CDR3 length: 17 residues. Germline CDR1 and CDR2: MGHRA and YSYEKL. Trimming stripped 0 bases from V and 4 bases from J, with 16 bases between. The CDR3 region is CASSQEGPWMLGNTIYF. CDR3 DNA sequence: TGCGCCAGCAGCCAAGAAGGGCCTTGGATGTTGGGAAACACCATATATTTT.

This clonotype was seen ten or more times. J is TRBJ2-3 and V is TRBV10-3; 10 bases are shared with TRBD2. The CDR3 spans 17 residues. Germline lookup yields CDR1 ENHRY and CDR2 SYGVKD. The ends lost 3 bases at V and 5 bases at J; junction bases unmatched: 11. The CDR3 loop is CAISDPSLSGGLDTQYF. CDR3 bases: TGTGCCATCAGTGATCCTTCTCTTAGCGGGGGGTTAGATACGCAGTATTTT.

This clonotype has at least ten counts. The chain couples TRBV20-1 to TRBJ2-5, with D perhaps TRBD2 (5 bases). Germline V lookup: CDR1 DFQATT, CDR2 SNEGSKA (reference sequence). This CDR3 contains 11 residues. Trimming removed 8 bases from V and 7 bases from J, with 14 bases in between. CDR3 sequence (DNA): TGCAGTTCAGGAGGAGATCGGACCCAGTACTTC. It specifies CSSGGDRTQYF.

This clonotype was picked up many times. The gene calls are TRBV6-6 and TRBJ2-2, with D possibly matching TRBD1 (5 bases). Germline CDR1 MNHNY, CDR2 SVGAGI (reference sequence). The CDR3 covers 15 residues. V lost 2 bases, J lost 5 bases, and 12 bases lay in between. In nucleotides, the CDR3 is TGTGCCAGCAGTTACCCAGGGTTAAGTACCGGGGAGCTGTTTTTT. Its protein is CASSYPGLSTGELFF.

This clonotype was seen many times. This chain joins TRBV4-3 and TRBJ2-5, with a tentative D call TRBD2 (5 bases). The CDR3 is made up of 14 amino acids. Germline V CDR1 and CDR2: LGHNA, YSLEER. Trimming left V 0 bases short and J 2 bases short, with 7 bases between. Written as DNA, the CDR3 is TGCGCCAGCAGCCAAGAACGGGGTCAAGAGACCCAGTACTTC. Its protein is CASSQERGQETQYF.

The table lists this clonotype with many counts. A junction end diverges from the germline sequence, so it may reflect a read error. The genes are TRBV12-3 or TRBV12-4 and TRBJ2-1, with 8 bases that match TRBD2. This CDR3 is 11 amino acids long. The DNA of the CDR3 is TGTGCCAGCAGTTCCCGGGGGGGCCCCGTCTTC. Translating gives CASSSRGGPVF.

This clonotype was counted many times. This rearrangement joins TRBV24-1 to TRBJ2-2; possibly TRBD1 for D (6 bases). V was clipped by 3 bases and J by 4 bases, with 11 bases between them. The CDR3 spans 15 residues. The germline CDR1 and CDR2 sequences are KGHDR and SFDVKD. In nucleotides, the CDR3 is TGTGCCACCAGTGATGGGGGCCGAGGCACCGGGGAGCTGTTTTTT. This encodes CATSDGGRGTGELFF.

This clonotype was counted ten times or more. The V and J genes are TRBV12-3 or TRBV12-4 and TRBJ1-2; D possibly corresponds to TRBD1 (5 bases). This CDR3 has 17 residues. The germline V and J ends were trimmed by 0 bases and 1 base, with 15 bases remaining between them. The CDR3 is CASSLALSPRDNYGYTF. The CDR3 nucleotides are TGTGCCAGCAGTTTAGCGCTAAGCCCCAGGGATAACTATGGCTACACCTTC.

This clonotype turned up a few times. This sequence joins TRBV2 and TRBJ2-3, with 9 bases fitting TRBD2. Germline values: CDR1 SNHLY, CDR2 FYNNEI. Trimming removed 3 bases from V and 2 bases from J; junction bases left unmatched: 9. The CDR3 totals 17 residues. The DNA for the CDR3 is TGTGCCAGCAGTGACCCGCTCCTAGCGGGGATCACAGATACGCAGTATTTT. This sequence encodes CASSDPLLAGITDTQYF.

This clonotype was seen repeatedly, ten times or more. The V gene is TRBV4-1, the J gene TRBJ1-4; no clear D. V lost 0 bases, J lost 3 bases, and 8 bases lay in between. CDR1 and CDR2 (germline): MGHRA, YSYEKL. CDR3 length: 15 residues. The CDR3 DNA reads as TGCGCCAGCAGCCAAGAGGGGAGGTCTAATGAAAAACTGTTTTTT. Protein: CASSQEGRSNEKLFF.

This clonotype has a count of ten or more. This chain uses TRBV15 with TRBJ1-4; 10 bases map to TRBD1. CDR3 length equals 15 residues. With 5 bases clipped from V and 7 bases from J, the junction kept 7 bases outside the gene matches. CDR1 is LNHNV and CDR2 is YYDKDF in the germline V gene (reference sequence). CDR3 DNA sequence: TGTGCCACCAGCGCCCGGGACAGGGGACGTGAAAAACTGTTTTTT. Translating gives CATSARDRGREKLFF.

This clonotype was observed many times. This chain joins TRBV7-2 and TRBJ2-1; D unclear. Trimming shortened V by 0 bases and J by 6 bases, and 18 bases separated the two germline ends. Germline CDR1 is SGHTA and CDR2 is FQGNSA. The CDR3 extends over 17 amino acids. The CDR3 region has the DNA TGTGCCAGCAGCTTAGCTCCCCGCTCGCCCAGAGGCAATGAGCAGTTCTTC. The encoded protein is CASSLAPRSPRGNEQFF.

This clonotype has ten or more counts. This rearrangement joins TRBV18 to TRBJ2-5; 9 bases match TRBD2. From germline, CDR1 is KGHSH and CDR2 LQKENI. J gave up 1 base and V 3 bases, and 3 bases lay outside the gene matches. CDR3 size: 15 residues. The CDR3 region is CASSPRGGTQETQYF. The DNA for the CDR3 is TGTGCCAGCTCACCGCGGGGGGGCACCCAAGAGACCCAGTACTTC.

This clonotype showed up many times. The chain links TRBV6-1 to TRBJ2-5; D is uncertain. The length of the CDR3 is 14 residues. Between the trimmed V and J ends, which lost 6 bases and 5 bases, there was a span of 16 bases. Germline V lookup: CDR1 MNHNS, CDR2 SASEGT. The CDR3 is CASSGEGLGETQYF. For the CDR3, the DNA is TGTGCCAGCAGCGGAGAAGGCTTGGGGGAGACCCAGTACTTC.

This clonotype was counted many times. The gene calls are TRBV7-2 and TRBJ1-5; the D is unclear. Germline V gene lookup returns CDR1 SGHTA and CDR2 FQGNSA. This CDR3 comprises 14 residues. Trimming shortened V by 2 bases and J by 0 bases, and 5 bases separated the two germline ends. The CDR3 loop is CASSLHLSNQPQHF. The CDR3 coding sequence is TGTGCCAGCAGCTTACACCTTAGCAATCAGCCCCAGCATTTT.

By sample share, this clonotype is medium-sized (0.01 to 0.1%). The CDR3 protein is CASGTPELAQYF. The CDR3 DNA is TGTGCCAGCGGGACTCCCGAATTGGCCCAGTACTTC. The chain uses TRBV27 and TRBJ2-5, with TRBD2 as a possible D gene (6 bases). The CDR3 runs to 12 residues. Germline assignment: CDR1 MNHEY and CDR2 SMNVEV (reference sequence). With 8 bases removed from V and 9 bases from J, the gap between germline ends came to 16 bases.

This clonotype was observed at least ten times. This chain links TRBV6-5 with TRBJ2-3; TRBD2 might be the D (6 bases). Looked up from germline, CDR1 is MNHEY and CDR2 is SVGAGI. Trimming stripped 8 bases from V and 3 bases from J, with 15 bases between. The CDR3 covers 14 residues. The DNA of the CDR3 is TGTGCCAGCGGACGGGGGTGGAGAACAGATACGCAGTATTTT. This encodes CASGRGWRTDTQYF.